The 2 T cell receptor beta chains below come from one sample, sequenced in a study of T-cell memory formation after mild COVID-19. TCRdb independently ran MiXCR on the 5' RACE reads; one entry per CDR3 protein. This repertoire shows roughly 310,000 distinct CDR3 sequences, approximately 16% found once; its top ten account for about a fifth. Sequenced: PBMCs or a T cell subset sorted from them (not recorded which). The receptors were gathered from a man between 18 and 29 years old who had mild COVID-19 (a few samples of this study predate the infection). Cell type and time point are not known.

This clonotype was found a few times. This sequence joins TRBV4-3 and TRBJ1-1; D gene ambiguous. The CDR3 contains 15 residues. Trimming removed 0 bases at V and 10 bases at J, with 18 bases between. CDR1 is LGHNA, CDR2 YSLEER, per germline. The CDR3 protein is CASSQDLPPHPGAFF. The CDR3 DNA sequence: TGCGCCAGCAGCCAAGATCTCCCCCCGCACCCCGGAGCTTTCTTT.

J is TRBJ1-4 and V is TRBV5-1, with D perhaps matching TRBD1 (5 bases). The CDR3 is 16 residues long. Trimming cost V 3 bases and J 3 bases, with 15 bases left between them. From germline, CDR1 is SGHRS and CDR2 YFSETQ. The CDR3: CASSWWGKTANEKLFF. The CDR3, as DNA: TGCGCCAGCAGCTGGTGGGGGAAAACAGCTAATGAAAAACTGTTTTTT.